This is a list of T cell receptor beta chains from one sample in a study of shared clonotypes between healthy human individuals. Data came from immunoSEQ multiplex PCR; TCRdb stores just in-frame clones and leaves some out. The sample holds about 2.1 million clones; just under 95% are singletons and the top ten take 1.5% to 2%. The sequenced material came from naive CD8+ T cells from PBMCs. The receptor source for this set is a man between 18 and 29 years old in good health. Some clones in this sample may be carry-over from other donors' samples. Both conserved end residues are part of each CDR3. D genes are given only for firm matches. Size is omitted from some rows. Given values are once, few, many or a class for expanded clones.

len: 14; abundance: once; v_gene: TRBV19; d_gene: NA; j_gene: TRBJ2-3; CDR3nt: TGTGCCAGTAGTCGGACGCCTGGGGGGGATACGCAGTATTTT; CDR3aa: CASSRTPGGDTQYF
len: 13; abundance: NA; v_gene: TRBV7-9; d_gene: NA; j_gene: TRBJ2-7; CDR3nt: TGTGCCAGCAGCTTCCCAAGCTCCTACGAGCAGTACTTC; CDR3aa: CASSFPSSYEQYF
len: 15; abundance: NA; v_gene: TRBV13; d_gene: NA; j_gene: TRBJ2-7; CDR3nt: TGTGCCAGCAGCTCGGTGACTCAACGAGGCCACGAGCAGTACTTC; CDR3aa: CASSSVTQRGHEQYF
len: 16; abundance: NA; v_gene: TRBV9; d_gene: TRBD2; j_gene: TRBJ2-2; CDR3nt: TGTGCCAGCAGCGTAGGTGCGGGAGGGGTTTCCGGGGAGCTGTTTTTT; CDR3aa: CASSVGAGGVSGELFF
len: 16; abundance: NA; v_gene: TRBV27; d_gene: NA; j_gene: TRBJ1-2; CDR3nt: TGTGCCAGCAGTTTTAGCGCGGGGGAGGCTAACTATGGCTACACCTTC; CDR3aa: CASSFSAGEANYGYTF
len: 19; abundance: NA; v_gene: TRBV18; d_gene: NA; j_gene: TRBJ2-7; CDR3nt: TGTGCCAGCTCACCCCACGGGACTGATCACCGGGATGTGTCCTACGAGCAGTACTTC; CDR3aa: CASSPHGTDHRDVSYEQYF
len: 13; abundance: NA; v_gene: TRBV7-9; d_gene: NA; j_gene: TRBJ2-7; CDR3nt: TGTGCCAGCAGCGGAGGGGGCGCGTACGAGCAGTACTTC; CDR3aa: CASSGGGAYEQYF
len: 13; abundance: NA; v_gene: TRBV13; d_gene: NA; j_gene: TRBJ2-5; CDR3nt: TGTGCCAGCAGCCTCACAGGAATGGAGACCCAGTACTTC; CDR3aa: CASSLTGMETQYF
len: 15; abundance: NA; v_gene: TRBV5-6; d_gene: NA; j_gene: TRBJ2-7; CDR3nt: TGTGCCAGCAGCTCCGCCAGGGTTAGCGACTACGAGCAGTACTTC; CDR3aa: CASSSARVSDYEQYF
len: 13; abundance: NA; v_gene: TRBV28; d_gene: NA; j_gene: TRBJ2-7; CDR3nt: TGTGCCAGCAGCCTGGGTAATTCCTACGAGCAGTACTTC; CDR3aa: CASSLGNSYEQYF
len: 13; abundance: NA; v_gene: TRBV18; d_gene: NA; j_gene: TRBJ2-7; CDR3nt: TGTGCCAGCTCAGCCAGGACTCTTTACGAGCAGTACTTC; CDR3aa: CASSARTLYEQYF
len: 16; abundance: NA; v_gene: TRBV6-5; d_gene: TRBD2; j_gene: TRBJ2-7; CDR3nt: TGTGCCAGCAGTTACACCGCAGGGACTATCTCCTACGAGCAGTACTTC; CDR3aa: CASSYTAGTISYEQYF
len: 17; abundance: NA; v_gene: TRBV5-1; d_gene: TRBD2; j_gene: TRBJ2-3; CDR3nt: TGCGCCAGCAGCTCGCGACTAGCGGGAGTGCTACCAGATACGCAGTATTTT; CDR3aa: CASSSRLAGVLPDTQYF
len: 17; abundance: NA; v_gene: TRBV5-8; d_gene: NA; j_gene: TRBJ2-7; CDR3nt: TGTGCCAGCAGCCGTTTGGCCGAGGGGGGAACTTACTACGAGCAGTACTTC; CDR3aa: CASSRLAEGGTYYEQYF
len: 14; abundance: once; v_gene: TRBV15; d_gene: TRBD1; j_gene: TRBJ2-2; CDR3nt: TGTGCCACCAGCAGTGGACAGGGAGCCGGGGAGCTGTTTTTT; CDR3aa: CATSSGQGAGELFF
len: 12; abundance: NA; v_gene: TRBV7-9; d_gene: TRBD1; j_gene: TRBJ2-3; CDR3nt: TGTGCCAGCAGCTCTCAGGGGGACACGCAGTATTTT; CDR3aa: CASSSQGDTQYF
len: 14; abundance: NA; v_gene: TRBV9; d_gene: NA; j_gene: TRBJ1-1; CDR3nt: TGTGCCAGCAGCGCTACAGGGAAGAACACTGAAGCTTTCTTT; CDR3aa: CASSATGKNTEAFF
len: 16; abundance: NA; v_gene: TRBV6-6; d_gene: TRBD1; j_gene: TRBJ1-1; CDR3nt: TGTGCCAGCACCCGCACCGTGACAGGGTTGGACACTGAAGCTTTCTTT; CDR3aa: CASTRTVTGLDTEAFF
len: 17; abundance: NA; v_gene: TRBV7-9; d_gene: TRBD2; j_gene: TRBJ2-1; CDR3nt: TGTGCCAGCAGCTTAGAGAGGGGGACTAGCGGGCAAGGGGAGCAGTTCTTC; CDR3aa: CASSLERGTSGQGEQFF
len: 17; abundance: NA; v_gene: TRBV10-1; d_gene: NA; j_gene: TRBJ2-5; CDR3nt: TGCGCCAGCAGTGGAACCAGGGCATGGCGGGACCAAGAGACCCAGTACTTC; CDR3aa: CASSGTRAWRDQETQYF
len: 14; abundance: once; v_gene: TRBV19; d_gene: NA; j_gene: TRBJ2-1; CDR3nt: TGTGCCAGTAGTGCCCAACCCGCTAGCAATGAGCAGTTCTTC; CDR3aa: CASSAQPASNEQFF
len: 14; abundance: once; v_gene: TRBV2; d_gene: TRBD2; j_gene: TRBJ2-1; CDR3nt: TGTGCCAGCAGTGACACGGGAGGGTCCAATGAGCAGTTCTTC; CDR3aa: CASSDTGGSNEQFF
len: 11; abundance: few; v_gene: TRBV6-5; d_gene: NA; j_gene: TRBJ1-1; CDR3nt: TGTGCCAGCAGTTACGGGGAAGAAGCTTTCTTT; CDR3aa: CASSYGEEAFF
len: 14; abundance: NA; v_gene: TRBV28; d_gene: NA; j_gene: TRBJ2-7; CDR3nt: TGTGCCAGCAGTTTCCAACACCTATCCTACGAGCAGTACTTC; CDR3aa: CASSFQHLSYEQYF
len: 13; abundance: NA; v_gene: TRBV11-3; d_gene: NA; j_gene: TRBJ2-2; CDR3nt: TGTGCCAGCAGCTTAGTTCCCACCGGGGAGCTGTTTTTT; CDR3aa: CASSLVPTGELFF
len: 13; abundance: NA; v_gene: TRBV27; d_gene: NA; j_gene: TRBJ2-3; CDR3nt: TGTGCCAGCAATCCGCGCGGCACAGATACGCAGTATTTT; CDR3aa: CASNPRGTDTQYF
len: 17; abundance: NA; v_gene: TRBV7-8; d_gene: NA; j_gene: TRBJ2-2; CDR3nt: TGTGCCAGCAGCGCAGGACTCATCGGCGAATCGGCCGGGGAGCTGTTTTTT; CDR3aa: CASSAGLIGESAGELFF
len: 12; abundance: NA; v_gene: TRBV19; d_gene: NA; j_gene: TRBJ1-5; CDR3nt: TGTGCCAGTAGGAGGCGGGATCAGCCCCAGCATTTT; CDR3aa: CASRRRDQPQHF
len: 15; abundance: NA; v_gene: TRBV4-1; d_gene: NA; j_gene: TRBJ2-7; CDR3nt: TGCGCCAGCAGCCAAGGTTCCGAAGGGGGCTACGAGCAGTACTTC; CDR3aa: CASSQGSEGGYEQYF
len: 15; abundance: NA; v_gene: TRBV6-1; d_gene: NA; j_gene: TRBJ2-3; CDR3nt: TGTGCCAGCAGTGAACGGGGGCGCGCCACAGATACGCAGTATTTT; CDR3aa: CASSERGRATDTQYF
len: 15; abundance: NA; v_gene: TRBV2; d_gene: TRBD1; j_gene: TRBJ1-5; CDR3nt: TGTGCCAGCGGAATGACAGGGGGCGGAGTTCAGCCCCAGCATTTT; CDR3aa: CASGMTGGGVQPQHF
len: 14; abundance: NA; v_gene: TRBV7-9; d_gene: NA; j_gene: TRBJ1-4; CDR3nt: TGTGCCAGCACCCACGTTCGTATGAGTGAAAAACTGTTTTTT; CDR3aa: CASTHVRMSEKLFF
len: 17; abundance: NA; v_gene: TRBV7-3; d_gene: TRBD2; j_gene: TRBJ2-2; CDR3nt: TGTGCCAGCAGCTCAACTAATAGCGGGACGGGCACCGGGGAGCTGTTTTTT; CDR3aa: CASSSTNSGTGTGELFF
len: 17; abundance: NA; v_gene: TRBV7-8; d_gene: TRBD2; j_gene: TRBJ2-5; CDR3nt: TGTGCCAGCAGCTTAGGAGCCCTAGCGGGGAGGCGAGAGACCCAGTACTTC; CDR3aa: CASSLGALAGRRETQYF
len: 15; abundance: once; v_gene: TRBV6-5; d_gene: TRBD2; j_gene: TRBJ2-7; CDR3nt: TGTGCCAGCAGTTACTTACTAGCGGGGGGCTACGAGCAGTACTTC; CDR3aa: CASSYLLAGGYEQYF
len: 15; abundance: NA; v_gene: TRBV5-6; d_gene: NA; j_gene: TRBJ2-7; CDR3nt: TGTGCCAGCAGCTTGGCGTGGGGGAGCTTAAACGAGCAGTACTTC; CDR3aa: CASSLAWGSLNEQYF
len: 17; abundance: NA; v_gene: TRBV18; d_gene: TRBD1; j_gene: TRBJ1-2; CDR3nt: TGTGCCAGCTCACCTGGGTTTGGACAGGGATTCTTGTATGGCTACACCTTC; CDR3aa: CASSPGFGQGFLYGYTF
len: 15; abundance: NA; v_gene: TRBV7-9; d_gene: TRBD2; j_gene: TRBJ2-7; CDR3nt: TGTGCCAGCAGCTTTCAGCGGGAGGGCACCTACGAGCAGTACTTC; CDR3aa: CASSFQREGTYEQYF
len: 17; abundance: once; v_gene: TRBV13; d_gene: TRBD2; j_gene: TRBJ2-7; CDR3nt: TGTGCCAGCAGCAACAAGGGTTTAGCGGGAGGTAGGTACGAGCAGTACTTC; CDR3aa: CASSNKGLAGGRYEQYF
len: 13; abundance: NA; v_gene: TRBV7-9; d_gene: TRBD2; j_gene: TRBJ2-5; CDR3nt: TGTGCCAGCAGCCGGCGGGAGCAAGAGACCCAGTACTTC; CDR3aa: CASSRREQETQYF
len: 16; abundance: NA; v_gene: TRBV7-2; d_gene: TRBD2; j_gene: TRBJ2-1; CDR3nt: TGTGCCAGCAGCTTAGGCTATAGCGGGAGTTTCAATGAGCAGTTCTTC; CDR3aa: CASSLGYSGSFNEQFF
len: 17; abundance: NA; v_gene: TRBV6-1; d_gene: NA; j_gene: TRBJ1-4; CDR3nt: TGTGCCAGCAGTGCCCGGGACGCCTATGCAACTAATGAAAAACTGTTTTTT; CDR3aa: CASSARDAYATNEKLFF
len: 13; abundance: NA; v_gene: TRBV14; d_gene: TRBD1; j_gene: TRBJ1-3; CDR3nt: TGTGCCAGCAGCCCGACAGGGGAAAACACCATATATTTT; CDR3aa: CASSPTGENTIYF
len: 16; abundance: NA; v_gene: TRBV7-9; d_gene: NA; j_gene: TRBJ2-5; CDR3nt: TGTGCCAGCAGCTCCATACGGCAGGGCCCCCAAGAGACCCAGTACTTC; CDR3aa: CASSSIRQGPQETQYF
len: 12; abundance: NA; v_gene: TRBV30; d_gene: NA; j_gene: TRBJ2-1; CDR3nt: TGTGCCTGGGTCGGGGGCGGCAATGAGCAGTTCTTC; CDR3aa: CAWVGGGNEQFF
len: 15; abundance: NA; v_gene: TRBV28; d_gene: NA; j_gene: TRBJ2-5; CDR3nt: TGTGCCAGCAGTTTGGGGCAAATTAGAATCGAGACCCAGTACTTC; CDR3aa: CASSLGQIRIETQYF
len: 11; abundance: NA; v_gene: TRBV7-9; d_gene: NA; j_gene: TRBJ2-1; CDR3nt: TGTGCCAGCAGCGAAGTAAATGAGCAGTTCTTC; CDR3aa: CASSEVNEQFF
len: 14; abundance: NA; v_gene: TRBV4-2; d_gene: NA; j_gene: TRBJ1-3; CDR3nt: TGTGCCAGCAGCCAAGCCGGGGTTGGAAACACCATATATTTT; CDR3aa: CASSQAGVGNTIYF
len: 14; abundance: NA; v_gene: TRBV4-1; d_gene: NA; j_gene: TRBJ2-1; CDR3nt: TGCGCCAGCAGCCAAGACTGGCCCTACAATGAGCAGTTCTTC; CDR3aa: CASSQDWPYNEQFF
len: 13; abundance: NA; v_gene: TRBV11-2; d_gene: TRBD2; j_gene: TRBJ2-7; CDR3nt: TGTGCCAGCACAACTAGCGGCAACTACGAGCAGTACTTC; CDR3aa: CASTTSGNYEQYF
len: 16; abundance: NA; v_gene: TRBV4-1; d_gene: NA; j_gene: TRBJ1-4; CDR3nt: TGCGCCAGCAGCCAAGGCAACAGGGCACCTAATGAAAAACTGTTTTTT; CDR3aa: CASSQGNRAPNEKLFF
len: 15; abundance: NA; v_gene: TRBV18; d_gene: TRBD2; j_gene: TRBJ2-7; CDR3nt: TGTGCCAGCTCACCCGGACTAGCGGGAACCTACGAGCAGTACTTC; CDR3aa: CASSPGLAGTYEQYF
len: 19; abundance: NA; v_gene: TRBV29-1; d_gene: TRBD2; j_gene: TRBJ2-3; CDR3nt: TGCAGCGTTGAGAAACCACTACTAGCGGGAGGGCCCGGGGGAGATACGCAGTATTTT; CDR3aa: CSVEKPLLAGGPGGDTQYF
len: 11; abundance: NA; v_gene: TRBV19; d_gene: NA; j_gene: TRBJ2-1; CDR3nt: TGTGCCAGCGGGGCCCTCCGGGAGCAGTTCTTC; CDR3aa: CASGALREQFF
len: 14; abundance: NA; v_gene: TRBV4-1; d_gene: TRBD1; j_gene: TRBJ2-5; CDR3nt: TGCGCCAGCAGCTATAGGACAGGAGAAGAGACCCAGTACTTC; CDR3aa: CASSYRTGEETQYF